This T cell receptor (beta chain) was identified in a study of Graves' ophthalmopathy and Graves' hyperthyroidism. Study conclusions and caveats: Most thyroid-expanded clonotypes exceeding 0.001 frequency were also found in blood. The model achieved approximately 71% sensitivity and over 72% specificity for ophthalmopathy progression.

Every ophthalmopathy donor presented moderate-to-severe activity, CAS ≥3, NOSPECS ≥4 and duration under 3 months. A volume of 9.5 to 10 ml of fresh peripheral blood supplied the PBMCs. CDR3 regions of TCR beta were amplified from RNA transcripts. An initial RT-PCR round employing HTBI primers preceded a second-round multiplex PCR. TCRdb processed the multiplex PCR reads anew with MiXCR; each CDR3 protein has one entry. The repertoire consists of 340,000 or so distinct CDR3 sequences, with roughly 16% occurring once and the leading ten covering 10% to 15%. In the case of this clonotype: What it recognizes is unknown.

V dropped 5 bases and J dropped 1 base, with 11 bases sitting between them. The CDR3 contains 14 residues. The germline V gene encodes CDR1 LGHNT and CDR2 FRNRAP. The sample consisted of peripheral blood. The gene calls are TRBV12-5 and TRBJ1-1; D call uncertain. This receptor was identified in an adult man with Graves' ophthalmopathy. CDR3 in amino acids: CASGLGRKNTEAFF. CDR3 DNA: TGTGCTAGTGGTCTTGGACGGAAGAACACTGAAGCTTTCTTT.